This record covers a single T cell receptor (beta chain). These data come from a study of blood T cell repertoires in COVID-19. At the level of the study: Collection of acute and convalescent COVID-19 samples took place in the United States, Italy and Spain. PBMCs, B-cell-depleted T cells, or T cells provided the cDNA or gDNA that made up the material.

Original data processing: For nucleated cells, counts were estimated from reference gene primer amplification. TCRdb keeps only in-frame clones here, not all; method: immunoSEQ multiplex PCR. The V and J calls and clone size are taken from that table; D and trimming were inferred from the DNA. The sample shows 150,000 to 160,000 clones, approximately 86% of them seen only once. The germline V gene has CDR1 SGDLS and CDR2 YYNGEE. The V gene end was trimmed by 4 bases and the J gene end by 4 bases; junction bases not matched to a gene: 14. The CDR3 covers 16 residues. Seattle's cohort entered during active infection and was followed longitudinally.

Sequencing was carried out using peripheral blood. This receptor was obtained from a man in his sixties with COVID-19, enrolled during active disease. The V and J genes are TRBV9 and TRBJ2-7; TRBD1 matches 7 bases. The CDR3 spells CASSHPPPRGWYEQYF. CDR3 nucleotides: TGTGCCAGCAGCCACCCCCCACCCAGGGGGTGGTACGAGCAGTACTTC.